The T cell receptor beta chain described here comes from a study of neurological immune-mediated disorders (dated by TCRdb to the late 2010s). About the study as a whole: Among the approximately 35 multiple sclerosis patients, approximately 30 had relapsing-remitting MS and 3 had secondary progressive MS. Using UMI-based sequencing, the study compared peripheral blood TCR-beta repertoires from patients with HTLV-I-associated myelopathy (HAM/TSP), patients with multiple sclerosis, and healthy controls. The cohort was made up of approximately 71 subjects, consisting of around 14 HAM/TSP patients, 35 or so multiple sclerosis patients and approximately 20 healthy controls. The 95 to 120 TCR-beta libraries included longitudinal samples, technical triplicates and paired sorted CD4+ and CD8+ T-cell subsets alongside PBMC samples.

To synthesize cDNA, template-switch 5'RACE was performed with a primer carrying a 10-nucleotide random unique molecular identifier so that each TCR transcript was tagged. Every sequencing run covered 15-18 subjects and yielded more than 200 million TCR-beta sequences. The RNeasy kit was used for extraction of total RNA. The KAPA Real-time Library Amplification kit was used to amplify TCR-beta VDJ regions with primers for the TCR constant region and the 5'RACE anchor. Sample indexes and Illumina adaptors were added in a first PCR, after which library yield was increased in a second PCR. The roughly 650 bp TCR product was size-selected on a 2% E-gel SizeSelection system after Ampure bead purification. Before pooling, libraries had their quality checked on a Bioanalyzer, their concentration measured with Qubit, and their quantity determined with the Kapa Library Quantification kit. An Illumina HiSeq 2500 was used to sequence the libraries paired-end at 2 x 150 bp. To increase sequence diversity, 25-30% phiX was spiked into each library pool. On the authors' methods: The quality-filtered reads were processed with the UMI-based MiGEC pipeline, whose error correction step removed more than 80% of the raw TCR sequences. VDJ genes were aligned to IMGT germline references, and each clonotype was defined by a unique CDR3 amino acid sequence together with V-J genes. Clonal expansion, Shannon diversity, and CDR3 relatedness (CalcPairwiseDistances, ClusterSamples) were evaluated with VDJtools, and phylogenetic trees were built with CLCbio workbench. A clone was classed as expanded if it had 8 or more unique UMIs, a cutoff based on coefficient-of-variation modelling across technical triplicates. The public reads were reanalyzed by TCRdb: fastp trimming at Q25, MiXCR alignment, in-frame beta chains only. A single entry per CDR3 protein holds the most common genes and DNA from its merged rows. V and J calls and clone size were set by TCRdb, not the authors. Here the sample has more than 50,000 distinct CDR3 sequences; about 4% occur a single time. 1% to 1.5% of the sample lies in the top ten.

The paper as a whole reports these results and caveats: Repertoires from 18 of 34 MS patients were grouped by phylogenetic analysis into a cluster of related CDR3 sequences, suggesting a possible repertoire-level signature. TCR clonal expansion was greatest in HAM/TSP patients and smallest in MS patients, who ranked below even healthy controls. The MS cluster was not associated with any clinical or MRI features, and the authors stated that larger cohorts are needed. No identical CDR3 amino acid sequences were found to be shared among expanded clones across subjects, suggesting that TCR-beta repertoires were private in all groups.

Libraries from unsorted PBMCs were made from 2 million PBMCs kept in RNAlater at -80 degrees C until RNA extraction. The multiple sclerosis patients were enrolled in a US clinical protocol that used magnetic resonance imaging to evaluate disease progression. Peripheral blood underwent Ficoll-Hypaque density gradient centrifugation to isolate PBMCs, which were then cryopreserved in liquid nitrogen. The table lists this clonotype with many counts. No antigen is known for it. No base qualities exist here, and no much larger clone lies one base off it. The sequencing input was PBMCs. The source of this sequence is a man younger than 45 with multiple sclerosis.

CDR3 loop: CASSPPVALNYGYTF. The DNA sequence reads TGTGCCAGCTCACCACCGGTTGCCCTGAACTATGGCTACACCTTC. Recombination linked TRBV18 to TRBJ1-2, with no confidently assigned D gene. There are 15 amino acids in the CDR3, from cysteine to phenylalanine inclusive. The kept DNA is CDR3 alone, 45 bases in frame from the first base. V lost 0 bases and J lost 2 bases; the stretch between them is 10 bases long. In the germline V gene, CDR1 corresponds to KGHSH and CDR2 to LQKENI.